This T cell receptor beta chain appears in the sequencing data of a study of CD8+CD57+ T cells in acquired aplastic anemia. Study-wide context: Sorted CD4+ and CD8+ cell DNA averaged around 3.3 ug.

Genomic DNA served as template for TCR beta VDJ and CDR3 profiling. TCRdb called the reads again in MiXCR, with one record for every CDR3 protein. The data show 200,000 or so distinct CDR3 sequences, with 50% to 75% seen just once and 46% held by the top ten. Specimen: sorted CD4+, CD8+, or CD8+CD57+ T cells (not recorded which) from PBMCs. The clonotype comes from a human donor with severe aplastic anemia or a healthy control (not recorded which).

As DNA, the CDR3 is TGTGCCAGCAGTCTTATTGGTGGGACAGGGAGGGGTGAAGCTTTCTTT. Encoded protein: CASSLIGGTGRGEAFF. J is TRBJ1-1 and V is TRBV12-3 or TRBV12-4, with 9 bases matching TRBD1. The trim removed 5 bases at V and 7 bases at J, leaving 14 bases unmatched. This CDR3 region has 16 residues.